This TCR beta chain comes out of a study of STAT5B mutations in CD4+ large granular lymphocyte leukemia. The overall study: CD8+ depletion followed by anti-CD4 microbead selection was applied to cryopreserved cells.

Bead-separated CD4+, CD4+CD8+, CD57+ or CD56+ fractions, or PBMC, were used. V dropped 0 bases and J dropped 4 bases, with 13 bases sitting between them. Germline V gene data show CDR1 as SGHRS and CDR2 as YFSETQ. This CDR3 is built from 15 residues. Libraries were prepared by immunoSEQ multiplex PCR; TCRdb keeps only in-frame clonotypes and omits some of them. The table shows under 500 clones, with 73% occurring only once. The sequencing input was PBMCs. The TCR originated in a woman aged 45-65 years with CD4+ T-cell large granular lymphocyte leukemia. The chain is built from TRBV5-1 and TRBJ1-2; D ambiguous. CDR3 coding DNA: TGCGCCAGCAGCTTGGATGGCCAACCGCGCTATGGCTACACCTTC. It yields the protein CASSLDGQPRYGYTF.